This T cell receptor beta chain was sequenced for a study of T cell responses to AZD1222 COVID-19 vaccine. With regard to this clone: Its specificity is not known.

The CDR3 runs to 11 residues. Looked up from germline, CDR1 is SGHKS and CDR2 is YYEKEE (reference sequence). Trimming took 3 bases from V and 3 from J, leaving 3 bases between them. Overall study results and limits: Only a handful of AZD1222 recipients, several in all, had baseline seropositivity. Sampling that yielded the repertoires occurred only after the peak T cell response. The reported proportion of spike-specific TCRs targeting unmutated variant regions was nearly half.

TCRdb's table, derived via immunoSEQ multiplex PCR, lists solely in-frame clones and lacks some. The sample consists of roughly 110,000 clones, about 90% of them appearing once. Sequenced here: peripheral blood, sampled on day 0 of AZD1222 vaccination. This clonotype originated in an adult in good health. V and J are TRBV5-5 and TRBJ1-2; no firm D call. Written as DNA, the CDR3 is TGTGCCAGCAGCTCGGACTATGGCTACACCTTC. It yields the protein CASSSDYGYTF.